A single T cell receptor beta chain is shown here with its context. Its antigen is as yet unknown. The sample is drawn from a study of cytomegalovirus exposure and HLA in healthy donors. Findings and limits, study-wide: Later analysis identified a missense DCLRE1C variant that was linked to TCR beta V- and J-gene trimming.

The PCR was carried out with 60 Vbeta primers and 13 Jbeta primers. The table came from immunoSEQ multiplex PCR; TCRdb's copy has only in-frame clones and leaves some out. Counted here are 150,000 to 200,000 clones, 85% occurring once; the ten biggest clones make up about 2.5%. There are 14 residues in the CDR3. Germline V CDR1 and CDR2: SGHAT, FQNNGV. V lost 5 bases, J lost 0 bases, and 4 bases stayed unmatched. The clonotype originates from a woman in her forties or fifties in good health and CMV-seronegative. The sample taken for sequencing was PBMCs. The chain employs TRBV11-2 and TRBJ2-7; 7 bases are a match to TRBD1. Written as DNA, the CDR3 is TGTGCCAGCAGCCCGGGACAGTACTCCTACGAGCAGTACTTC. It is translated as CASSPGQYSYEQYF. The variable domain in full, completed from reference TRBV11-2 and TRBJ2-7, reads EAGVAQSPRYKIIEKRQSVAFWCNPISGHATLYWYQQILGQGPKLLIQFQNNGVVDDSQLPKDRFSAERLKGVDSTLKIQPAKLEDSAVYLCASSPGQYSYEQYFGPGTRLTVT.